This entry lists 15 T cell receptor beta chains sequenced from one sample in a study of response to subunit inactivated influenza vaccine. TCRdb re-analysed the RT-PCR reads in MiXCR, keeping a single row per CDR3 protein. Seen here are hundreds of thousands of distinct CDR3 sequences, over 9% observed once, and the top ten hold approximately 11%. These data were also filed under a second study, of T cells expressing NK-cell markers. As reported in that work: 5'RACE template switching with UMIs produced the TCR beta cDNA.

The material sequenced was PBMCs from blood, taken on the day of vaccination. These receptors came from a man between 50 and 59 years old who received an inactivated influenza vaccine.

This chain links TRBV6-5 with TRBJ1-2; D gene unclear. Trimming shortened V by 2 bases and J by 0 bases, and 13 bases separated the two germline ends. CDR3 length: 16 residues. Looked up from germline, CDR1 is MNHEY and CDR2 is SVGAGI. CDR3: CASSYTRHSANYGYTF. For the CDR3, the DNA is TGTGCCAGCAGTTACACAAGGCATTCAGCTAACTATGGCTACACCTTC.

This clonotype was recorded a few times. The V and J genes are TRBV18 and TRBJ2-7, with unresolved D. The CDR3 loop spans 14 amino acids. With 2 bases removed from V and 1 base from J, the gap between germline ends came to 9 bases. The germline V gene has CDR1 KGHSH and CDR2 LQKENI. CDR3 sequence (DNA): TGTGCCAGCTCACCAGGGTTTGGGTCCTACGAGCAGTACTTC. Protein: CASSPGFGSYEQYF.

The V and J genes are TRBV2 and TRBJ2-7; 11 bases map to TRBD2. This CDR3 region has 15 residues. CDR1 is SNHLY and CDR2 is FYNNEI in the germline V gene. V gave up 6 bases and J gave up 2 bases; unmatched junction bases: 6. Here the CDR3 reads CASSQPGLAAYEQYF. The DNA of the CDR3 is TGTGCCAGCAGCCAACCGGGACTAGCGGCCTACGAGCAGTACTTC.

V and J are TRBV27 and TRBJ2-1, with TRBD2 as a possible D gene (7 bases). Trimming shortened V by 2 bases and J by 4 bases, and 12 bases separated the two germline ends. Germline-derived CDR1 and CDR2 are MNHEY and SMNVEV (reference sequence). This CDR3 has 15 amino acids. For the CDR3, the DNA is TGTGCCAGCAGTTTACAGGGAGGGGGATACAATGAGCAGTTCTTC. Translation: CASSLQGGGYNEQFF.

This rearrangement joins TRBV4-3 to TRBJ2-2, with 12 bases lining up with TRBD2. V shed 4 bases and J 4 bases; nucleotides not matched to a gene: 10. Germline V lookup: CDR1 LGHNA, CDR2 YSLEER. This CDR3 is built from 18 residues. The CDR3 bases are TGCGCCAGCAGCCCCTCCATCCCGACTAGCGGGGGCACCGGGGAGCTGTTTTTT. Protein: CASSPSIPTSGGTGELFF.

This chain's CDR3 is CASSQGLAQPQHF. The CDR3 nucleotides read TGCGCCAGCAGCCAAGGATTGGCTCAGCCCCAGCATTTT. The V gene is TRBV4-1, the J gene TRBJ1-5; D is unclear. CDR1 MGHRA and CDR2 YSYEKL come from the germline V gene. There are 13 residues in the CDR3. V was pared by 1 base and J by 6 bases, with 7 bases between.

The sample holds a few counts of this clonotype. The J gene is TRBJ2-1, the V gene TRBV20-1; 8 bases fit TRBD2. Germline trimming cut 4 bases from V and 1 base from J; bases unmatched to any gene: 9. This CDR3 is built from 16 residues. CDR1 and CDR2 from the germline V gene are DFQATT and SNEGSKA (reference sequence). The CDR3 bases are TGCAGTGCTATCCCCGCGACTAGCGTGTCCTACAATGAGCAGTTCTTC. Amino acid sequence: CSAIPATSVSYNEQFF.

This clonotype was picked up many times. The chain uses TRBV11-2 and TRBJ1-2; 7 positions agree with TRBD1. V trimming: 3 bases; J trimming: 6 bases; junction bases outside the gene matches: 4. The CDR3 covers 13 residues. From germline, CDR1 is SGHAT and CDR2 FQNNGV. CDR3 sequence reads: CASSFDRANGYTF. Here the CDR3 DNA reads TGTGCCAGCAGCTTCGACAGGGCTAATGGCTACACCTTC.

The table lists this clonotype with many counts. CDR3 bases: TGTGCCAGCAGTTTGCTCGGGGGGTACTTC. It is translated as CASSLLGGYF. The V gene is TRBV12-3 or TRBV12-4, the J gene TRBJ2-7; D is possibly TRBD2 (6 bases). CDR3 length: 10 residues. Trimming stripped 3 bases from V and 12 bases from J, with 9 bases between.

The chain carries TRBV7-2 and TRBJ1-2; the D is unclear. The CDR3 loop spans 12 amino acids. CDR1 SGHTA and CDR2 FQGNSA come from the germline V gene. V gave up 7 bases and J gave up 3 bases, with 9 bases separating them. This CDR3 is CASMGNDYGYTF. In DNA form, the CDR3 reads TGTGCCAGCATGGGGAACGACTATGGCTACACCTTC.

This clonotype was counted a few times. This chain connects TRBV14 to TRBJ2-3; 7 bases fit TRBD2. CDR3 length equals 15 residues. The V and J ends lost 3 bases and 2 bases, in that order; junction bases with no gene match: 5. Germline-derived CDR1 and CDR2 are SGHDN and FVKESK. CDR3 loop: CASSHPAGYTDTQYF. DNA for the CDR3: TGTGCCAGCAGCCACCCAGCGGGGTACACAGATACGCAGTATTTT.

This clonotype was counted a few times. J is TRBJ2-1 and V is TRBV20-1; 15 bases match TRBD2. The V gene end was trimmed by 4 bases and the J gene end by 0 bases; junction bases not matched to a gene: 4. This CDR3 is 17 amino acids long. Germline CDR1 reads DFQATT; CDR2 reads SNEGSKA (reference sequence). As DNA, the CDR3 is TGCAGTGCTAAAGGGACTAGCGGGGGGAGCTCCTACAATGAGCAGTTCTTC. Translation: CSAKGTSGGSSYNEQFF.

This clonotype appeared a few times. The J gene is TRBJ2-7, the V gene TRBV6-6, with a weak D call TRBD2 (5 bases). In germline, CDR1 is MNHNY, CDR2 SVGAGI (reference sequence). This CDR3 comprises 13 residues. The V end was cut by 6 bases, the J end by 12 bases, with 21 bases between. The CDR3 coding sequence is TGTGCCAGCAGCCACACGGCCACAAGCGGTCCGTACTTC. Protein: CASSHTATSGPYF.

The rearrangement uses TRBV20-1 and TRBJ2-7; D possibly corresponds to TRBD2 (6 bases). V shed 6 bases and J shed 4 bases, with 22 bases lying between them. This CDR3 has 15 amino acids. The germline V gene encodes CDR1 DFQATT and CDR2 SNEGSKA (reference sequence). CDR3 sequence: CSAKPRLGPSYEQYF. As DNA, the CDR3 is TGCAGTGCAAAGCCTCGACTAGGCCCCTCTTACGAGCAGTACTTC.

This clonotype has more than one count but fewer than ten. This chain uses TRBV7-2 with TRBJ2-7; maybe TRBD2 (6 bases). The ends were cut back, 6 bases at V and 4 bases at J, with 19 bases in the middle. The CDR3 has 15 amino acids. Looked up from germline, CDR1 is SGHTA and CDR2 is FQGNSA. CDR3 DNA: TGTGCCAGCAGTCCAGCGGTGGCGGGGCGGTACGAGCAGTACTTC. Encoded protein: CASSPAVAGRYEQYF.